A selection of T cell receptor beta chains follows, all from one sample in a study of T cell changes during pregnancy in multiple sclerosis. This table comes from immunoSEQ multiplex PCR, and its TCRdb copy is limited to in-frame clones, with some not included. The sample lists about 110,000 clones; roughly 92% were seen once. Sequenced here: peripheral blood, sampled in the third trimester of pregnancy. Receptors were obtained from a female donor in good health, enrolled as a control in a pregnancy study. Both conserved end residues are part of each CDR3. The D gene is left open where the match is weak. A row's size may be missing; if present it is once, few, many or a size class.

D gene: TRBD2
clone size: NA
J gene: TRBJ2-7
V gene: TRBV28
CDR3 protein: CASSLSGNPFEQYF
CDR3 DNA: TGTGCCAGCAGCCTCAGCGGGAACCCCTTCGAGCAGTACTTC

D gene: NA
clone size: NA
J gene: TRBJ1-5
V gene: TRBV7-2
CDR3 protein: CASSSGGSQPQHF
CDR3 DNA: TGTGCCAGCAGCTCCGGAGGAAGTCAGCCCCAGCATTTT

D gene: NA
clone size: NA
J gene: TRBJ2-7
V gene: TRBV7-9
CDR3 protein: CASSGGTAEGEQYF
CDR3 DNA: TGTGCCAGCAGCGGAGGGACAGCCGAGGGCGAGCAGTACTTC

D gene: TRBD2
clone size: NA
J gene: TRBJ2-5
V gene: TRBV2
CDR3 protein: CASSPGGAETQYF
CDR3 DNA: TGTGCCAGCAGTCCCGGGGGGGCGGAGACCCAGTACTTC

D gene: NA
clone size: NA
J gene: TRBJ1-5
V gene: TRBV7-2
CDR3 protein: CASSLGATGWSNQPQHF
CDR3 DNA: TGTGCCAGCAGCTTAGGAGCAACAGGGTGGAGCAATCAGCCCCAGCATTTT

D gene: TRBD1
clone size: NA
J gene: TRBJ1-6
V gene: TRBV6-5
CDR3 protein: CASSYLGDRGSPLHF
CDR3 DNA: TGTGCCAGCAGTTACTTAGGCGACAGGGGTTCACCCCTCCACTTT

D gene: NA
clone size: few
J gene: TRBJ1-1
V gene: TRBV5-8
CDR3 protein: CASSWSRNTEAFF
CDR3 DNA: TGTGCCAGCAGCTGGTCGCGGAACACTGAAGCTTTCTTT

D gene: TRBD2
clone size: NA
J gene: TRBJ2-1
V gene: TRBV9
CDR3 protein: CASSGLFAGGRNEQFF
CDR3 DNA: TGTGCCAGCAGCGGGCTTTTCGCGGGGGGGCGCAATGAGCAGTTCTTC

D gene: NA
clone size: NA
J gene: TRBJ1-5
V gene: TRBV29-1
CDR3 protein: CSVGAGFNQPQHF
CDR3 DNA: TGCAGCGTTGGCGCAGGGTTCAATCAGCCCCAGCATTTT

D gene: NA
clone size: NA
J gene: TRBJ1-5
V gene: TRBV19
CDR3 protein: CASSEQGNQPQHF
CDR3 DNA: TGTGCCAGTAGTGAGCAGGGTAATCAGCCCCAGCATTTT

D gene: TRBD1
clone size: NA
J gene: TRBJ1-1
V gene: TRBV18
CDR3 protein: CASSLQGAGETEAFF
CDR3 DNA: TGTGCCAGCTCACTACAGGGGGCCGGAGAAACTGAAGCTTTCTTT

D gene: NA
clone size: NA
J gene: TRBJ1-2
V gene: TRBV19
CDR3 protein: CAILAANYGYTF
CDR3 DNA: TGTGCCATTCTGGCAGCTAACTATGGCTACACCTTC

D gene: NA
clone size: NA
J gene: TRBJ2-7
V gene: TRBV27
CDR3 protein: CASSLENTGSYEQYF
CDR3 DNA: TGTGCCAGCAGTTTAGAAAATACGGGATCCTACGAGCAGTACTTC

D gene: NA
clone size: NA
J gene: TRBJ1-2
V gene: TRBV5-5
CDR3 protein: CASSFQGSTYGYTF
CDR3 DNA: TGTGCCAGCAGCTTCCAGGGGAGTACTTATGGCTACACCTTC

D gene: NA
clone size: NA
J gene: TRBJ2-7
V gene: TRBV30
CDR3 protein: CAWSSKRVSYEQYF
CDR3 DNA: TGTGCCTGGAGTAGTAAGCGGGTATCCTACGAGCAGTACTTC

D gene: TRBD1
clone size: NA
J gene: TRBJ2-7
V gene: TRBV14
CDR3 protein: CASSRQGYEQYF
CDR3 DNA: TGTGCCAGCAGTCGACAGGGCTACGAGCAGTACTTC

D gene: TRBD1
clone size: NA
J gene: TRBJ1-6
V gene: TRBV28
CDR3 protein: CASSYPLGQNNSPLHF
CDR3 DNA: TGTGCCAGCAGTTACCCCCTGGGACAGAATAATTCACCCCTCCACTTT

D gene: NA
clone size: NA
J gene: TRBJ1-1
V gene: TRBV19
CDR3 protein: CASSLGEQSRTEAFF
CDR3 DNA: TGTGCCAGTAGCCTCGGGGAACAGTCCCGCACTGAAGCTTTCTTT